This T cell receptor (beta chain) was documented in a study of blood T cell repertoires in COVID-19. Across the whole study: The United States, Italy and Spain supplied acute and convalescent COVID-19 samples. Nucleic acid was either cDNA or gDNA, and it came from T cells, B-cell-depleted T cells, or PBMCs.

The CDR3 sequence is 16 residues long. CDR1 is SGHTA and CDR2 is FQGNSA in the germline V gene. Between the trimmed V and J ends, which lost 5 bases and 2 bases, there was a span of 18 bases. Authors' analysis steps: Estimates of nucleated cell counts were drawn from the amplification of reference gene primers. TCRdb keeps only in-frame clones here, not all; method: immunoSEQ multiplex PCR. That table gives V, J and clone size, and the DNA gave D and trimming. The sample yields 90,000 to 120,000 clones, around 89% seen once. V is TRBV7-2 and J is TRBJ2-5; D is possibly TRBD2 (6 bases). Sequences were obtained from peripheral blood. The sequence came from a man aged 40-49 years with active or convalescent COVID-19. CDR3 protein: CASSPRGFGGQETQYF. CDR3 DNA: TGTGCCAGCAGCCCAAGAGGTTTTGGGGGGCAAGAGACCCAGTACTTC.